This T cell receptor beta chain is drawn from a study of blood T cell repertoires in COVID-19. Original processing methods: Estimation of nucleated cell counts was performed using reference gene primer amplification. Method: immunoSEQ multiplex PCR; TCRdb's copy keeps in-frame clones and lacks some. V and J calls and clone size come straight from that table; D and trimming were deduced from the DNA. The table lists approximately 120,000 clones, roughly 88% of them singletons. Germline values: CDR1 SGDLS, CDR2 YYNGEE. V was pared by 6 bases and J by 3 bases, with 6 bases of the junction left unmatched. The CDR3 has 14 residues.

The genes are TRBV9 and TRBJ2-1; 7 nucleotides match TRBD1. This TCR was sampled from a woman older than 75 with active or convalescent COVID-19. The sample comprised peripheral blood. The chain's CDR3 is CASNSDRDYNEQFF. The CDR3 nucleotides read TGTGCCAGCAACTCCGACAGGGACTACAATGAGCAGTTCTTC. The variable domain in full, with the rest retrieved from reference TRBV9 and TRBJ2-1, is DSGVTQTPKHLITATGQRVTLRCSPRSGDLSVYWYQQSLDQGLQFLIQYYNGEERAKGNILERFSAQQFPDLHSELNLSSLELGDSALYFCASNSDRDYNEQFFGPGTRLTVL.